In this sample, the clone carrying this TCR beta chain turned up many times. This specimen comes from a study of T cells in Graves' hyperthyroidism and ophthalmopathy. Regions amplified from RNA transcripts were the TCR beta CDR3 regions. An initial round of RT-PCR targeting the TCR CDR3 relied on the HTBI primer set. MiXCR, run by TCRdb on the multiplex PCR reads, gives a single entry per CDR3 protein. The table lists fewer than 550,000 distinct CDR3 sequences, approximately 24% of them singletons. The sequence derives from a woman between 25 and 40 years old with Graves' ophthalmopathy. The sequenced material came from blood.

DNA for the CDR3: TGTGCCAGCAGCGCTAGCGGGTGGAACACCGGGGAGCTGTTTTTT. Protein: CASSASGWNTGELFF. The J gene is TRBJ2-2, the V gene TRBV7-3, with 8 bases that match TRBD2. The trim removed 5 bases at V and 1 base at J, leaving 3 bases unmatched. CDR1 is SGHTA, CDR2 FQGTGA, per germline. The CDR3 consists of 15 residues. The full variable domain, its missing parts supplied by reference TRBV7-3 and TRBJ2-2, is GAGVSQTPSNKVTEKGKYVELRCDPISGHTALYWYRQSLGQGPEFLIYFQGTGAADDSGLPNDRFFAVRPEGSVSTLKIQRTERGDSAVYLCASSASGWNTGELFFGEGSRLTVL.